This T cell receptor (beta chain) was retrieved from a study of blood T cell repertoires in COVID-19. Study details: Sites in the United States, Italy and Spain provided acute and convalescent COVID-19 samples. Sources were T cells, B-cell-depleted T cells, or PBMCs; the material itself was cDNA or gDNA.

Libraries were prepared by immunoSEQ multiplex PCR; TCRdb keeps only in-frame clonotypes and omits some of them. Of about 160,000 clones in the sample, roughly 83% were seen once. Trimming cost V 6 bases and J 5 bases; bases outside gene matches: 4. The germline gives CDR1 MNHEY, CDR2 SVGAGI. The CDR3 sequence is 13 residues long. This clone was recorded once. The receptor was derived from an elderly woman with active or convalescent COVID-19. The specimen sequenced was peripheral blood. The chain joins TRBV6-5 to TRBJ1-5, with 7 positions matching TRBD1. CDR3 DNA sequence: TGTGCCAGCAGCAGGGACAGCCATCAGCCCCAGCATTTT. Its translation is CASSRDSHQPQHF.